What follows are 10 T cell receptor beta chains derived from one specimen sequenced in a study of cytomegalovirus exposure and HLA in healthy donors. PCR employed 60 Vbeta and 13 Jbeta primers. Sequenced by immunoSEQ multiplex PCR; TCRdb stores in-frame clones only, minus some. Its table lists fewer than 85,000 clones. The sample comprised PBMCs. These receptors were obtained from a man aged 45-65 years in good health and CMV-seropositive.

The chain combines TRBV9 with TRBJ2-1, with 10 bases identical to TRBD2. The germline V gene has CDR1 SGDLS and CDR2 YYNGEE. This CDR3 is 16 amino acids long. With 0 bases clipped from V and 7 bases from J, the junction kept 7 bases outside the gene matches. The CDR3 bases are TGTGCCAGCAGCGTAGAAAGCGGGGGGGCGGGGAATGAGCAGTTCTTC. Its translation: CASSVESGGAGNEQFF.

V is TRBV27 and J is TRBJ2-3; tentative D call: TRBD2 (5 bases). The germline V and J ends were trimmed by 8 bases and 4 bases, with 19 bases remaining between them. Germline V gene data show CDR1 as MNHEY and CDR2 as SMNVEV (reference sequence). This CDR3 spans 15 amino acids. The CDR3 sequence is CASYRAGGRADTQYF. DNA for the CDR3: TGTGCCAGCTATCGGGCGGGCGGAAGGGCAGATACGCAGTATTTT.

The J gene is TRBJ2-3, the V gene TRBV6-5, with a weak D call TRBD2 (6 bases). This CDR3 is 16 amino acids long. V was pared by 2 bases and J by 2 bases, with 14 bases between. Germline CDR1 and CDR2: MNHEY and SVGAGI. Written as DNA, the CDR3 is TGTGCCAGCAGTTACCAATACACGGGGGTCACAGATACGCAGTATTTT. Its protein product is CASSYQYTGVTDTQYF.

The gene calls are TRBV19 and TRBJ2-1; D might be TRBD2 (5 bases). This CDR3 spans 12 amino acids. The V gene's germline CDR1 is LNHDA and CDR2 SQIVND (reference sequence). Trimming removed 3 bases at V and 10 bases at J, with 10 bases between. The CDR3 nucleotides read TGTGCCAGTAGTATTAACGGGAAGGAGCAGTTCTTC. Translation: CASSINGKEQFF.

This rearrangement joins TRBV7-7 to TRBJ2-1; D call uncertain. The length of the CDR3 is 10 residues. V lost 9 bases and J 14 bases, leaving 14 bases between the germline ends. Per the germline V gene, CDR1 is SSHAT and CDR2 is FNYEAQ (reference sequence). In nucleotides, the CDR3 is TGTGCCAGTCTAGGAGCATGTGAGTTCTTC. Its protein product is CASLGACEFF.

CDR3 region: CASSLKGQNTGELFF. In DNA form, the CDR3 reads TGCGCCAGCAGCTTAAAGGGACAGAACACCGGGGAGCTGTTTTTT. The genes are TRBV5-1 and TRBJ2-2, with D possibly matching TRBD1 (6 bases). This CDR3 spans 15 amino acids. Germline CDR1 and CDR2: SGHRS and YFSETQ. V shed 2 bases and J shed 1 base, with 9 bases lying between them. Drawing the rest from reference TRBV5-1 and TRBJ2-2, the complete variable domain is KAGVTQTPRYLIKTRGQQVTLSCSPISGHRSVSWYQQTPGQGLQFLFEYFSETQRNKGNFPGRFSGRQFSNSRSEMNVSTLELGDSALYLCASSLKGQNTGELFFGEGSRLTVL.

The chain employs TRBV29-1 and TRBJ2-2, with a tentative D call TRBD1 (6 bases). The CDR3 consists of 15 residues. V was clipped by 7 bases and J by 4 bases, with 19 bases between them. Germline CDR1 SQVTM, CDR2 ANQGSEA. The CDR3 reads CSASPQGFLTGELFF. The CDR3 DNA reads TGCAGCGCATCCCCCCAGGGGTTTCTCACCGGGGAGCTGTTTTTT.

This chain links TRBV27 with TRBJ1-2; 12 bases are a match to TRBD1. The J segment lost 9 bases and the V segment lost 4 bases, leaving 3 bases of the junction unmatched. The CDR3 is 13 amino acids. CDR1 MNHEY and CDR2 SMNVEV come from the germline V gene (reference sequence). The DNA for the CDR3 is TGTGCCAGCAGTTCGGGACAGGGGGCGAGCTACACCTTC. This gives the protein CASSSGQGASYTF.

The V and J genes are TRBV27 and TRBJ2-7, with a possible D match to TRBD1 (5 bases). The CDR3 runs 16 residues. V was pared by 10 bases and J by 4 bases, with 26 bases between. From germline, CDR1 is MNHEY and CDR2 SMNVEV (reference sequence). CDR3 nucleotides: TGTGCCATCCCGACAGTAAATTCAGGACCGTCATACGAGCAGTACGTC. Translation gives CAIPTVNSGPSYEQYV.

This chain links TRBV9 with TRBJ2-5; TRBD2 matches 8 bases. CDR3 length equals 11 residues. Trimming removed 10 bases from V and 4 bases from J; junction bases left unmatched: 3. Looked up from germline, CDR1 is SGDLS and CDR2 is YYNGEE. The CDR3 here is CASGGAETQYF. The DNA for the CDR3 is TGTGCCTCCGGGGGGGCAGAGACCCAGTACTTC.